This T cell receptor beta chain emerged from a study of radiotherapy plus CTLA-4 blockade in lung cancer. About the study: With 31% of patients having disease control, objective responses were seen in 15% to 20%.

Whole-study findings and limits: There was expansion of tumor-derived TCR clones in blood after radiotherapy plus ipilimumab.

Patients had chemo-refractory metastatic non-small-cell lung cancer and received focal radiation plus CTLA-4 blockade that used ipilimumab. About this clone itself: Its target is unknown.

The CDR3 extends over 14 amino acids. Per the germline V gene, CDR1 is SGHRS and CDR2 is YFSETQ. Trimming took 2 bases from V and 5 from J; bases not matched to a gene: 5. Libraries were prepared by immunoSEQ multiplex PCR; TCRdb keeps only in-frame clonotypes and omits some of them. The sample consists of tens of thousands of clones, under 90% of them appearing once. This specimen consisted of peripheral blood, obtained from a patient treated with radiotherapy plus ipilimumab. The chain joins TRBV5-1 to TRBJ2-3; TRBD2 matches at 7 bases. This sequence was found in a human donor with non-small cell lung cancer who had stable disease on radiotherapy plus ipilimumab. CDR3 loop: CASSFGGSRDTQYF. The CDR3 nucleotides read TGCGCCAGCAGCTTTGGCGGGAGTCGAGATACGCAGTATTTT.